This paragraph reports one T cell receptor (beta chain). V shed 4 bases, J shed 6 bases, and the junction held 9 bases outside the gene matches. Germline assignment: CDR1 SQVTM and CDR2 ANQGSEA. CDR3 length: 13 residues. The table came from immunoSEQ multiplex PCR; TCRdb's copy has only in-frame clones and leaves some out. The data hold about 150,000 clones, with around four fifths observed a single time. This record belongs to a study of blood T cell repertoires in COVID-19. J is TRBJ2-7 and V is TRBV29-1, with 7 bases aligning to TRBD2. Sequencing was carried out using PBMCs or T cells enriched from blood (not recorded which). This TCR derives from a man between 45 and 60 years old who had recovered from COVID-19. The CDR3 loop is CSVVGAGIREQYF. The CDR3 nucleotides are TGCAGCGTTGTAGGAGCGGGGATTCGCGAGCAGTACTTC.